The sequence of this TCR beta chain was determined in a study of vaccination and CD4 T cells after COVID-19. Study as a whole: Testing by nasal swab PCR showed convalescent patients to be SARS-CoV-2 positive; 8 to 10 were mild and one was severe. Comprising six males and four females, the convalescent participants counted two Hispanic individuals among them.

Regarding treatment: 10-day PBMC culture with coronavirus spike peptide pools or control peptides (ViraFEST assay). The Oncomine TCR Beta short-read assay was what sequenced the DNA obtained from cultured CD4+ T cells. Scientists extracted genomic DNA from CD4+ T cells grown in culture. TCRdb re-called the PCR reads with MiXCR, one entry per CDR3 protein. The table records more than 15,000 distinct CDR3 sequences, more than 55% of them present only once. The CDR3 is made up of 13 amino acids. V was cut by 7 bases and J by 1 base, with 10 bases left in between. The V gene's germline CDR1 is ENHRY and CDR2 SYGVKD. Note on this clonotype: Its matching antigen is unknown.

Study results and limitations: Recorded median SARS-CoV-2-reactive clonotype numbers increased from about 20 to 38 without reaching significance.

The chain recombines TRBV10-3 with TRBJ1-1, with a weak D call TRBD1 (5 bases). This TCR was recovered from a human donor who had recovered from COVID-19. Sequenced input: CD4+ T cells from blood, cultured in vitro. The CDR3 sequence: CAITRQTNTEAFF. Written as DNA, the CDR3 is TGTGCCATCACACGACAGACGAACACTGAAGCTTTCTTT.